These T cell receptor beta chains were read from a single sample in a study of T cell changes during pregnancy in multiple sclerosis. Some clones are missing from TCRdb's copy, which holds only in-frame ones; the method was immunoSEQ multiplex PCR. This table has 70,000 to 100,000 clones, under 95% appearing once. The specimen was peripheral blood, collected in the first trimester of pregnancy. These receptors were obtained from a female donor with multiple sclerosis, enrolled in a pregnancy study. The CDR3 runs from the conserved cysteine through the conserved F or W. The D gene is left open where the match is weak. Clone size appears in some rows only: once, few, many, or a class for an expanded clone.

j_call v_call clone_size d_call cdr3_aa cdr3_nt
TRBJ2-3 TRBV28 . TRBD2 CASSSTSGRAVDTQYF TGTGCCAGCAGTTCCACTAGCGGGAGGGCCGTGGATACGCAGTATTTT
TRBJ1-2 TRBV2 . . CASSEARQHGYTF TGTGCCAGCAGTGAAGCTAGACAACATGGCTACACCTTC
TRBJ1-1 TRBV27 . . CASRARGNTEAFF TGTGCCAGCAGGGCCAGGGGGAACACTGAAGCTTTCTTT
TRBJ1-2 TRBV28 once . CASLGGHSGYTF TGTGCCAGTTTGGGAGGGCACAGTGGCTACACCTTC
TRBJ2-3 TRBV29-1 . . CSVGGSVGDTQYF TGCAGCGTCGGGGGATCCGTAGGGGATACGCAGTATTTT
TRBJ1-3 TRBV21-1 . . CASSNGQGSGNTIYF TGTGCCAGCAGCAATGGACAGGGCTCTGGAAACACCATATATTTT
TRBJ2-5 TRBV7-3 . TRBD1 CASSPGTGQETQYF TGTGCCAGCAGCCCCGGGACAGGCCAAGAGACCCAGTACTTC
TRBJ2-3 TRBV6-5 . TRBD2 CASSPGLVTDTQYF TGTGCCAGCAGCCCGGGACTAGTAACAGATACGCAGTATTTT
TRBJ2-7 TRBV19 . TRBD1 CASSIGQGSYEQYF TGTGCCAGTAGTATAGGACAGGGTTCCTACGAGCAGTACTTC
TRBJ1-4 TRBV30 . TRBD1 CAWSVGQGWTATNEKLFF TGTGCCTGGAGTGTAGGACAGGGATGGACTGCAACTAATGAAAAACTGTTTTTT
TRBJ2-7 TRBV5-5 . TRBD1 CASSLGDSSEQYF TGTGCCAGCAGCTTGGGGGACAGCTCCGAGCAGTACTTC
TRBJ1-1 TRBV19 . TRBD1 CASRGDRVPEAFF TGTGCCAGTAGGGGGGACAGGGTGCCTGAAGCTTTCTTT
TRBJ2-7 TRBV29-1 . . CSVEGSVSYEQYF TGCAGCGTTGAAGGCTCAGTAAGTTACGAGCAGTACTTC
TRBJ1-1 TRBV6-5 . TRBD1 CASRSTGGNTEAFF TGTGCCAGCAGGTCGACAGGGGGCAACACTGAAGCTTTCTTT
TRBJ2-3 TRBV7-2 . TRBD2 CASNTLAGGTDTQYF TGTGCCAGCAACACACTAGCGGGAGGCACAGATACGCAGTATTTT
TRBJ2-7 TRBV27 . TRBD2 CASSLSGRHYEQYF TGTGCCAGCAGTTTATCCGGGAGGCACTACGAGCAGTACTTC
TRBJ2-1 TRBV9 . . CASSVGGETYNEQFF TGTGCCAGCAGCGTAGGGGGGGAAACATACAATGAGCAGTTCTTC
TRBJ2-3 TRBV2 . . CASSEPLGEGPTDTQYF TGTGCCAGCAGTGAACCACTCGGGGAAGGCCCCACAGATACGCAGTATTTT
TRBJ1-5 TRBV7-5 . . CVRSLPAGRSQPQHF TGTGTCAGAAGCTTACCAGCAGGGCGCTCTCAGCCCCAGCATTTT
TRBJ2-1 TRBV5-6 . . CASSLGVNEQFF TGTGCCAGCAGCTTGGGAGTGAATGAGCAGTTCTTC
TRBJ1-1 TRBV5-1 . . CASSLAVGADTWTEAFF TGCGCCAGCAGCTTGGCCGTAGGGGCAGATACGTGGACTGAAGCTTTCTTT
TRBJ2-7 TRBV27 . TRBD2 CASSLLGGGSYEQYF TGTGCCAGCAGTTTATTGGGCGGGGGATCCTACGAGCAGTACTTC
TRBJ1-2 TRBV5-8 once TRBD1 CASSLDSGTGNYGYTF TGTGCCAGCAGCTTAGATTCTGGGACAGGAAACTATGGCTACACCTTC
TRBJ1-1 TRBV19 . TRBD1 CASSPRTGGNTEAFF TGTGCCAGTAGTCCTCGGACAGGGGGAAACACTGAAGCTTTCTTT
TRBJ2-3 TRBV7-2 . TRBD1 CASSLEGTGLLDTQYF TGTGCCAGCAGCTTAGAGGGGACAGGGCTATTAGATACGCAGTATTTT
TRBJ1-5 TRBV6-1 . TRBD1 CASSEALEGAGQPQHF TGTGCCAGCAGTGAAGCGCTGGAGGGGGCAGGTCAGCCCCAGCATTTT
TRBJ2-7 TRBV2 . TRBD1 CASERVGQGAYEQYF TGTGCCAGCGAAAGGGTGGGACAGGGGGCCTACGAGCAGTACTTC
TRBJ1-4 TRBV5-1 once TRBD1 CASSLKQGVEKLFF TGCGCCAGCAGCTTGAAGCAGGGGGTTGAAAAACTGTTTTTT
TRBJ1-1 TRBV7-9 . . CATSNGVNTEAFF TGTGCCACCTCCAACGGGGTGAACACTGAAGCTTTCTTT
TRBJ1-5 TRBV19 . TRBD1 CASSMPQPGQGRNQPQHF TGTGCCAGTAGTATGCCTCAACCGGGACAGGGACGGAATCAGCCCCAGCATTTT
TRBJ2-7 TRBV28 . TRBD1 CASSLTGANTYEQYF TGTGCCAGCAGTTTAACAGGGGCGAACACCTACGAGCAGTACTTC
TRBJ1-3 TRBV18 . TRBD1 CASSPGTGAGNTIYF TGTGCCAGCTCACCGGGGACAGGGGCTGGAAACACCATATATTTT
TRBJ2-5 TRBV30 . TRBD1 CACQRGPGIQETQYF TGTGCCTGCCAGAGGGGGCCGGGGATTCAAGAGACCCAGTACTTC
TRBJ2-6 TRBV5-1 . . CASSFDSSGANVLTF TGCGCCAGCAGCTTTGACAGTTCTGGGGCCAACGTCCTGACTTTC
TRBJ2-1 TRBV6-5 . . CASSYSSQGLKQFF TGTGCCAGCAGTTACTCCTCCCAGGGGTTAAAGCAGTTCTTC
TRBJ1-1 TRBV19 . . CASSIALNTEAFF TGTGCCAGTAGTATAGCCTTGAACACTGAAGCTTTCTTT